These 11 T cell receptor beta chains originate from one sample sequenced in a study of T cell repertoires in cytomegalovirus infection. TCRdb re-called the reads through MiXCR, storing one row per CDR3 protein. This sample carries fewer than 550,000 distinct CDR3 sequences, roughly 29% of them seen once, and the ten largest clones take around 14%. Sequencing was done on a sample of PBMCs. The receptor set was obtained from a human donor in good health (CMV status not recorded). Some clones in this sample may be carry-over from other donors' samples.

V is TRBV5-3 and J is TRBJ2-7; D call uncertain. TRBV5-3 is reported as an ORF; its role is uncertain. CDR3 length: 14 amino acids. Trimming shortened V by 2 bases and J by 1 base, and 10 bases separated the two germline ends. CDR3 in DNA: TGTGCCAGAAGCTTTCTCGCCAGATCCTACGAGCAGTACTTC. Its protein product is CARSFLARSYEQYF.

V and J are TRBV5-4 and TRBJ1-1; no firm D call. The V gene's germline CDR1 is SGHNT and CDR2 YYREEE (reference sequence). The CDR3 consists of 13 residues. V was trimmed by 1 base and J by 3 bases, leaving 7 bases between them. The CDR3 DNA sequence: TGTGCCAGCAGCTTGTCCTCAGACACTGAAGCTTTCTTT. Its protein product is CASSLSSDTEAFF.

This clonotype is a singleton in its sample. The V gene is TRBV7-6, the J gene TRBJ2-1; 8 positions match TRBD2. The end of the DNA aligns better with TRBJ2-7, so the J call may be wrong. The V gene's germline CDR1 is SGHVS and CDR2 FNYEAQ. This CDR3 has 15 amino acids. CDR3 coding DNA: TGTGCCAGCAGCTTTCGGGCTTCGGGAGGGGGTGAGCAGTACTTC. Protein product: CASSFRASGGGEQYF.

V is TRBV7-9 and J is TRBJ2-6, with D possibly called TRBD1 or TRBD2 (5 bases each). Trimming cost V 4 bases and J 3 bases, with 10 bases left between them. The CDR3 is made up of 15 amino acids. Germline CDR1 reads SEHNR; CDR2 reads FQNEAQ (reference sequence). The CDR3 bases are TGTGCCAGCAGCTGGGGGTCGTTTGGGGCCAACGTCCTGACTTTC. Amino acids: CASSWGSFGANVLTF.

The rearrangement links TRBV7-2 to TRBJ2-1, with TRBD2 matching over 12 bases. In germline, CDR1 is SGHTA, CDR2 FQGNSA. The CDR3 extends over 15 amino acids. The junction had 4 bases not matched to a gene; V was cut back by 2 bases and J by 8 bases. The CDR3 here is CASSLKASGRDEQFF. CDR3 nucleotide sequence: TGTGCCAGCAGCTTAAAGGCTAGCGGGAGGGATGAGCAGTTCTTC.

This clonotype has a count of ten or more. V usage is TRBV7-8 and J usage is TRBJ1-2; D is perhaps TRBD1 (5 bases). Trimming removed 1 base from V and 7 bases from J, with 13 bases in between. The CDR3 is 14 amino acids. The V gene's germline CDR1 is SGHVS and CDR2 FQNEAQ. Written as DNA, the CDR3 is TGTGCCAGCAGCTTAGAGGGCAGGGATGGTGGCTACACCTTC. This codes for CASSLEGRDGGYTF.

The chain couples TRBV6-2 or TRBV6-3 to TRBJ2-3; tentative D call: TRBD2 (6 bases). V was clipped by 10 bases and J by 2 bases, with 16 bases between them. The CDR3 extends over 14 amino acids. The germline gives CDR1 MNHEY, CDR2 SVGEGT. This chain's CDR3 is CATRWDSVTDTQYF. The DNA for the CDR3 is TGTGCCACCCGTTGGGACTCCGTCACAGATACGCAGTATTTT.

This clonotype has a count of ten or more. This chain joins TRBV12-3 or TRBV12-4 and TRBJ1-4, with a weak D call TRBD1 (5 bases). Trimming cost V 5 bases and J 9 bases, with 16 bases left between them. The CDR3 totals 14 residues. CDR3 amino acids: CASSLAGTRQKLFF. CDR3 DNA sequence: TGTGCCAGCAGTCTGGCCGGGACGAGACAAAAACTGTTTTTT.

This clonotype occurred a few times. The chain has TRBV12-3 or TRBV12-4 and TRBJ2-3, with 11 bases aligning to TRBD1. Trimming at V came to 6 bases and at J to 6 bases, leaving 8 bases not matched to a gene. This CDR3 comprises 15 residues. The DNA of the CDR3 is TGTGCCAGCAGCCCCGGGACAGGGGGGAGGGATACGCAGTATTTT. This translates into CASSPGTGGRDTQYF.

The CDR3 spells CASSQADRRRTEAFF. DNA of the CDR3: TGTGCCAGCAGCCAAGCGGACAGGCGGCGGACTGAAGCTTTCTTT. This chain uses TRBV3-1 with TRBJ1-1; 7 bases are a match to TRBD1. V lost 1 base to trimming and J lost 5 bases; unmatched junction nucleotides: 7. The length of the CDR3 is 15 residues. CDR1 and CDR2 from the germline V gene are LGHDT and YNNKEL (reference sequence). Variable domain in full (rest from reference TRBV3-1 and TRBJ1-1): DTAVSQTPKYLVTQMGNDKSIKCEQNLGHDTMYWYKQDSKKFLKIMFSYNNKELIINETVPNRFSPKSPDKAHLNLHINSLELGDSAVYFCASSQADRRRTEAFFGQGTRLTVV.

The chain couples TRBV29-1 to TRBJ1-4; 9 bases map to TRBD1. The germline V gene encodes CDR1 SQVTM and CDR2 ANQGSEA. Unmatched junction bases numbered 7, after V lost 4 bases and J lost 10 bases. The CDR3 is made up of 13 amino acids. CDR3 DNA: TGCAGCGTTGGGCCGGGACAGGGTCTAAAACTGTTTTTT. It specifies CSVGPGQGLKLFF.